The clone carrying this T cell receptor beta chain was counted a few times. Its antigen is unknown. The entry originates in a study of cytomegalovirus exposure and HLA in healthy donors. Study-wide results and caveats: With later analysis, a missense DCLRE1C variant became linked to TCR beta V- and J-gene trimming.

PCR amplification relied on 60 Vbeta primers (plus 13 Jbeta primers). Sequencing used immunoSEQ multiplex PCR; TCRdb keeps in-frame clones, though not all of them. Among about 270,000 clones listed, roughly 90% were seen once. The germline V and J ends were trimmed by 0 bases and 4 bases, with 12 bases remaining between them. CDR1 MNHEY and CDR2 SVGAGI come from the germline V gene. This CDR3 has 15 residues. The sequencing sample was made of PBMCs. J is TRBJ1-2 and V is TRBV6-5, with D maybe TRBD1 (5 bases). This clonotype was obtained from a middle-aged man in good health and CMV-seropositive. The CDR3 protein is CASSYSSRQFYGYTF. The DNA for the CDR3 is TGTGCCAGCAGTTACTCGAGTAGACAGTTCTATGGCTACACCTTC.